This TCR beta chain originates from a study of T cell repertoires in cytomegalovirus infection. The CDR3 has 14 residues. The germline V gene encodes CDR1 SGHRS and CDR2 YFSETQ. Trimming stripped 4 bases from V and 5 bases from J, with 13 bases between. TCRdb re-called the reads with MiXCR, one entry per CDR3 protein. The table shows about 480,000 distinct CDR3 sequences, with 33% occurring only once. Worth noting for this clonotype: Its cognate antigen is unknown.

The sequenced sample was cultured PBMCs, obtained from culture after CMV antigen stimulation. The clonotype originates from a human donor in good health (CMV status not recorded). Some clones in this sample may be carry-over from other donors' samples. The genes are TRBV5-1 and TRBJ2-1, with a weak D call TRBD2 (6 bases). The CDR3 bases are TGCGCCAGCAGCATAAGCGGGCCCCACAATGAGCAGTTCTTC. Residues: CASSISGPHNEQFF.